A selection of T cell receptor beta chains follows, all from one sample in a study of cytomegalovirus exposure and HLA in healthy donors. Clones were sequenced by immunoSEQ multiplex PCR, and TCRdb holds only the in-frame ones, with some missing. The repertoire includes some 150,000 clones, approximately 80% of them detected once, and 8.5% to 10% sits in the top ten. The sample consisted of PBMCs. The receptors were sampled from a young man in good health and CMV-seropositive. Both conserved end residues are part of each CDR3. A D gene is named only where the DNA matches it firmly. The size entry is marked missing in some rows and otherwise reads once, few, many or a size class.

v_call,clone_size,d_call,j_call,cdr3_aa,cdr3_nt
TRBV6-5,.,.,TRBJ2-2,CASSILGSTGELFF,TGTGCCAGCAGTATCCTCGGGAGCACCGGGGAGCTGTTTTTT
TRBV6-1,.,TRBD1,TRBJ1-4,CASTGQGWIEKLFF,TGTGCCAGCACCGGACAGGGATGGATTGAAAAACTGTTTTTT
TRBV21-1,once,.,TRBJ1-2,CARWERGGGGYTF,TGTGCCCGATGGGAGCGGGGAGGAGGAGGCTACACCTTC
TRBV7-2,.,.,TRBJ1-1,CASSSSPGTEAFF,TGTGCCAGCAGCTCATCCCCGGGTACTGAAGCTTTCTTT
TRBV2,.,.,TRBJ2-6,CASSDPGAGANVLTF,TGTGCCAGCAGTGACCCCGGTGCTGGGGCCAACGTCCTGACTTTC
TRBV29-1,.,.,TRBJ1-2,CSVGANYGYTF,TGCAGCGTCGGTGCTAACTATGGCTACACCTTC
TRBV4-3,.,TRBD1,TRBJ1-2,CASSQVGRTGTNYGYTF,TGCGCCAGCAGCCAAGTTGGACGGACAGGGACTAACTATGGCTACACCTTC
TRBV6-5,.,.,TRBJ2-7,CASNDHDRPYEQYF,TGTGCCAGCAACGATCACGACAGACCCTACGAGCAGTACTTC
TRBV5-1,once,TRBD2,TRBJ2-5,CASSLEPGLAVSQYF,TGCGCCAGCAGCTTGGAGCCGGGACTAGCGGTTAGCCAGTACTTC
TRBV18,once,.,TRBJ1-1,CASSPRGIEAFF,TGTGCCAGCTCACCAAGAGGGATTGAAGCTTTCTTT
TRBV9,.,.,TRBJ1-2,CASSVGGQPLNYGYTF,TGTGCCAGCAGTGTCGGCGGACAGCCCCTTAACTATGGCTACACCTTC
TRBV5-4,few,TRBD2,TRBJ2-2,CASSTGLAGAGELFF,TGTGCCAGCAGCACGGGACTAGCGGGAGCCGGGGAGCTGTTTTTT
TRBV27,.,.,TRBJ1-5,CASSGGRGSQPQHF,TGTGCCAGCAGCGGCGGCCGGGGAAGTCAGCCCCAGCATTTT
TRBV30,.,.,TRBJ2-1,CAWSVGVFYNEQFF,TGTGCCTGGAGTGTCGGAGTGTTCTACAATGAGCAGTTCTTC
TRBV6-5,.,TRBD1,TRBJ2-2,CASSYSSYRGRGELFF,TGTGCCAGCAGTTACTCGAGTTACAGGGGGCGCGGGGAGCTGTTTTTT
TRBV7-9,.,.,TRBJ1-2,CASSLDVGKKGYGYTF,TGTGCCAGCAGCTTAGATGTCGGGAAGAAAGGGTATGGCTACACCTTC
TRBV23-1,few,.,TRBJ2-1,CASSPFARSSYNEQFF,TGCGCCAGCAGCCCCTTTGCTAGAAGCTCCTACAATGAGCAGTTCTTC
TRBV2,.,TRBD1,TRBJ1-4,CASVITGGRTNEKLFF,TGTGCCAGCGTAATTACAGGGGGCAGGACTAATGAAAAACTGTTTTTT
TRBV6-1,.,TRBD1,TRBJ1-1,CASSGRTGGGTEAFF,TGTGCCAGCAGTGGCCGGACAGGGGGCGGCACTGAAGCTTTCTTT
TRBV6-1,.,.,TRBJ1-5,CASTGPGYNQPQHF,TGTGCCAGCACTGGTCCAGGATACAATCAGCCCCAGCATTTT
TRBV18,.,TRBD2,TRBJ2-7,CASSPRVVGGGRAYEQYF,TGTGCCAGCTCACCGAGGGTAGTCGGAGGCGGGAGGGCCTACGAGCAGTACTTC
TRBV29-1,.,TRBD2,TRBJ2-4,CSAHVRVRGIAKNIQYF,TGCAGCGCCCACGTTCGTGTGCGGGGGATAGCCAAAAACATTCAGTACTTC
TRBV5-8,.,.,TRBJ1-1,CASSFGQMNTEAFF,TGTGCCAGCAGCTTTGGGCAGATGAACACTGAAGCTTTCTTT
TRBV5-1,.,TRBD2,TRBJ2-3,CASSPLTSGSTDTQYF,TGCGCCAGCAGCCCGTTAACTAGCGGGAGTACAGATACGCAGTATTTT